The 29 T cell receptor beta chains in this list originate from one sample, sequenced in a study of T cell responses to AZD1222 COVID-19 vaccine. TCRdb keeps only in-frame clones here, not all; method: immunoSEQ multiplex PCR. The table shows about 100,000 clones, with over 75% occurring only once. This sample comprised peripheral blood, obtained on day 0 of MenACWY control vaccination. These receptors were taken from an adult in good health.

The gene calls are TRBV7-9 and TRBJ2-4; 8 bases line up with TRBD2. Germline values: CDR1 SEHNR, CDR2 FQNEAQ (reference sequence). This CDR3 region has 16 residues. V trimming: 5 bases; J trimming: 2 bases; junction bases outside the gene matches: 8. CDR3: CASSPGGEGPKNIQYF. CDR3 DNA sequence: TGTGCCAGCAGCCCCGGGGGGGAGGGTCCCAAAAACATTCAGTACTTC.

This clone came up a few times. The chain links TRBV28 to TRBJ2-3; the match to TRBD1 covers 10 bases. CDR3 size: 15 residues. Trimming cost V 5 bases and J 3 bases; bases outside gene matches: 5. CDR1 and CDR2 from the germline V gene are MDHEN and SYDVKM. CDR3 amino acids: CASSLWDRGTDTQYF. As DNA, the CDR3 is TGTGCCAGCAGTCTTTGGGACAGGGGAACAGATACGCAGTATTTT.

CDR3 residues: CASEGTVGQPQHF. CDR3 bases: TGTGCCAGCGAGGGGACGGTCGGTCAGCCCCAGCATTTT. The gene calls are TRBV28 and TRBJ1-5; possibly TRBD1 for D (5 bases). This CDR3 has 13 amino acids. V dropped 8 bases and J dropped 6 bases, with 14 bases sitting between them. Per the germline V gene, CDR1 is MDHEN and CDR2 is SYDVKM.

As DNA, the CDR3 is TGTGCCAGCAGCCCAGCGGGGGACCAGCCCCAGCATTTT. Its protein product is CASSPAGDQPQHF. The chain combines TRBV7-2 with TRBJ1-5, with D possibly matching TRBD1 (5 bases). The CDR3 consists of 13 residues. V was shortened by 5 bases and J by 7 bases, with 12 bases between the two germline ends. The germline V gene has CDR1 SGHTA and CDR2 FQGNSA.

The chain carries TRBV20-1 and TRBJ1-2; D is unresolved. CDR1 is DFQATT and CDR2 is SNEGSKA in the germline V gene (reference sequence). The CDR3 consists of 11 residues. The germline V and J ends were trimmed by 3 bases and 3 bases, with 5 bases remaining between them. In DNA, the CDR3 is TGCAGTGCTAGTCCCCACTATGGCTACACCTTC. Residues: CSASPHYGYTF.

This clone appeared once. The chain uses TRBV27 and TRBJ2-1; TRBD2 matches 9 bases. Germline lookup yields CDR1 MNHEY and CDR2 SMNVEV (reference sequence). The CDR3 runs to 16 residues. The V gene end was trimmed by 4 bases and the J gene end by 7 bases; junction bases not matched to a gene: 11. The CDR3 loop reads CASSSVEAGGPNEQFF. CDR3 nucleotide sequence: TGTGCCAGCAGTTCCGTGGAGGCGGGGGGGCCTAATGAGCAGTTCTTC.

J is TRBJ1-2 and V is TRBV30; 8 bases fit TRBD1. V gave up 8 bases and J gave up 5 bases; unmatched junction bases: 7. This CDR3 has 12 residues. Germline lookup yields CDR1 GTSNPN and CDR2 SVGIG (reference sequence). CDR3 region: CAGQGLEYGYTF. The CDR3 region has the DNA TGTGCCGGACAGGGTCTTGAGTATGGCTACACCTTC.

The CDR3 bases are TGTGACGAGGAAAAACTGTTTTTT. This gives the protein CDEEKLFF. This chain links TRBV3-1 (or the pseudogene TRBV3-2) with TRBJ1-4; D call uncertain. The CDR3 has 8 amino acids. Germline assignment: CDR1 LGHDT and CDR2 YNNKEL (reference sequence).

The V call is TRBV6-5, the J call TRBJ2-7, with D uncertain. V was pared by 6 bases and J by 6 bases, with 21 bases between. The CDR3 loop spans 15 amino acids. From germline, CDR1 is MNHEY and CDR2 SVGAGI. The CDR3 loop is CASSLSSTTVFEQYF. The CDR3 DNA reads as TGTGCCAGCAGCCTTTCCTCAACCACAGTTTTCGAGCAGTACTTC.

This clone was recorded once. The chain carries TRBV10-3 and TRBJ1-5; no definite D call. CDR3 size: 14 residues. Trimming stripped 3 bases from V and 5 bases from J, with 11 bases between. The germline gives CDR1 ENHRY, CDR2 SYGVKD. In DNA form, the CDR3 reads TGTGCCATCAGTGACCTAGCCGGGTATCAGCCCCAGCATTTT. Protein product: CAISDLAGYQPQHF.

V is TRBV6-2 or TRBV6-3 and J is TRBJ2-5; 8 nucleotides match TRBD1. This CDR3 spans 14 amino acids. Germline assignment: CDR1 MNHEY and CDR2 SVGEGT. After removal of 6 bases from V and 4 bases from J, the junction contained 7 bases not matched to a gene. The CDR3 here is CASSPGTGGETQYF. The CDR3 DNA reads as TGTGCCAGCAGCCCCGGGACAGGAGGAGAGACCCAGTACTTC.

This chain uses TRBV7-2 with TRBJ1-1, with D perhaps matching TRBD1 (5 bases). CDR3 length: 15 amino acids. Deletions cut 0 bases from V and 2 bases from J, with 10 bases between. CDR1 is SGHTA, CDR2 FQGNSA, per germline. The CDR3 coding sequence is TGTGCCAGCAGCTTAGCTGCGGGACCCAACACTGAAGCTTTCTTT. It specifies CASSLAAGPNTEAFF.

This clone is a singleton in its sample. The chain employs TRBV5-4 and TRBJ2-2; 8 positions match TRBD2. V lost 5 bases and J lost 6; bases outside the gene matches: 3. The CDR3 has 13 residues. Germline-derived CDR1 and CDR2 are SGHNT and YYREEE (reference sequence). CDR3 nucleotide sequence: TGTGCCAGCAGGCGGGGACTAGCCGGGGAGCTGTTTTTT. It translates to CASRRGLAGELFF.

The chain links TRBV27 to TRBJ2-2; 7 nucleotides match TRBD1. Germline V gives CDR1 MNHEY, CDR2 SMNVEV (reference sequence). The V segment lost 4 bases and the J segment 2 bases; nucleotides outside the gene matches: 1. The CDR3 is 14 residues long. CDR3 DNA: TGTGCCAGCAGTTGGGACAGCAACACCGGGGAGCTGTTTTTT. Translating it yields CASSWDSNTGELFF.

This chain uses TRBV7-2 with TRBJ2-2; D gene uncertain. The V end was cut by 1 base, the J end by 4 bases, with 7 bases between. CDR3 length equals 14 residues. Germline CDR1 reads SGHTA; CDR2 reads FQGNSA. The CDR3: CASSLGWATGELFF. The DNA of the CDR3 is TGTGCCAGCAGCTTAGGTTGGGCCACCGGGGAGCTGTTTTTT.

This rearrangement joins TRBV18 to TRBJ1-2, with a possible D match to TRBD1 (6 bases). The germline V gene has CDR1 KGHSH and CDR2 LQKENI. CDR3 length equals 14 residues. Trimming left V 2 bases short and J 12 bases short, with 19 bases between. CDR3 nucleotide sequence: TGTGCCAGCTCACCATCCACAGGGTTAAGGGGAAACACCTTC. This translates into CASSPSTGLRGNTF.

The V gene is TRBV5-6, the J gene TRBJ2-2; the D gene is possibly TRBD2 (7 bases). Per the germline V gene, CDR1 is SGHDT and CDR2 is YYEEEE. V lost 4 bases and J lost 5, with 15 bases in between. This CDR3 contains 15 residues. The CDR3 DNA reads as TGTGCCAGCAGCCCCGGGGGGCTTTATACCGGGGAGCTGTTTTTT. Translating it yields CASSPGGLYTGELFF.

V and J are TRBV28 and TRBJ1-5; D remains unclear. In germline, CDR1 is MDHEN, CDR2 SYDVKM. Trimming took 2 bases from V and 7 from J, leaving 12 bases between them. The CDR3 sequence is 14 residues long. The CDR3 loop is CASSLASPGQPQHF. The CDR3 nucleotides read TGTGCCAGCAGTTTAGCCTCCCCAGGCCAGCCCCAGCATTTT.

The V and J genes are TRBV19 and TRBJ1-4, with D perhaps matching TRBD1 (6 bases). The ends were cut back, 7 bases at V and 4 bases at J, with 10 bases in the middle. This CDR3 is 13 amino acids long. The V gene's germline CDR1 is LNHDA and CDR2 SQIVND (reference sequence). CDR3 region: CASTRTVNEKLFF. The CDR3, as DNA: TGTGCCAGTACCCGGACAGTTAATGAAAAACTGTTTTTT.

The rearrangement links TRBV27 to TRBJ2-7, with D possibly TRBD1 on 5 matching bases. Trimming stripped 6 bases from V and 5 bases from J, with 11 bases between. The germline CDR1 and CDR2 sequences are MNHEY and SMNVEV (reference sequence). This CDR3 has 12 residues. The CDR3 nucleotides are TGTGCCAGCAGCTCAGGGTCCCACGAGCAGTACTTC. This sequence encodes CASSSGSHEQYF.

The chain links TRBV6-5 to TRBJ2-4, with TRBD1 as a possible D gene (6 bases). Looked up from germline, CDR1 is MNHEY and CDR2 is SVGAGI. This CDR3 has 11 residues. The V and J ends lost 5 bases and 15 bases respectively, with 14 bases between them. This CDR3 is CASSQSQGRYF. The CDR3 nucleotides read TGTGCCAGCAGTCAAAGCCAGGGGAGGTACTTC.

The chain combines TRBV28 with TRBJ1-5, with D hard to call. CDR1 and CDR2 (germline): MDHEN, SYDVKM. The CDR3 spans 15 residues. Trimming pared 3 bases from V and 2 bases from J, leaving 11 bases between. CDR3 coding DNA: TGTGCCAGCAGTTTCGACCCTAAGGGCAATCAGCCCCAGCATTTT. Its protein product is CASSFDPKGNQPQHF. Full variable domain (outside the CDR3, taken from reference TRBV28 and TRBJ1-5): DVKVTQSSRYLVKRTGEKVFLECVQDMDHENMFWYRQDPGLGLRLIYFSYDVKMKEKGDIPEGYSVSREKKERFSLILESASTNQTSMYLCASSFDPKGNQPQHFGDGTRLSIL.

The chain couples TRBV7-8 to TRBJ2-1; D tentatively fits TRBD1 or TRBD2 (5 bases each). V was trimmed by 3 bases and J by 0 bases, leaving 12 bases between them. Germline CDR1 and CDR2: SGHVS and FQNEAQ. The CDR3 extends over 16 amino acids. The CDR3 DNA reads TGTGCCAGCAGCTTGGGACGCTATAGCTCCTACAATGAGCAGTTCTTC. It is translated as CASSLGRYSSYNEQFF.

This clone has just one count. The chain recombines TRBV11-3 with TRBJ2-1; possible D gene TRBD2, 6 bases. The germline CDR1 and CDR2 sequences are SGHNT and YENEEA. V lost 5 bases and J lost 7, with 18 bases in between. The CDR3 runs 15 residues. The CDR3 here is CASSPSPRRGNEQFF. CDR3 nucleotide sequence: TGTGCCAGCAGCCCCAGCCCCCGCCGGGGGAATGAGCAGTTCTTC.

The rearrangement joins TRBV4-2 to TRBJ1-6; TRBD1 matches 7 bases. Trimming removed 3 bases from V and 11 bases from J; junction bases left unmatched: 7. Germline CDR1 is LGHNA and CDR2 is YNFKEQ. This CDR3 contains 14 residues. The CDR3 DNA sequence: TGTGCCAGCAGCCAGACAGACAGGGTGACACCCCTCCACTTT. Translating it yields CASSQTDRVTPLHF.

The chain has TRBV5-1 and TRBJ1-4; TRBD1 matches at 8 bases. This CDR3 is built from 16 residues. V gave up 0 bases and J gave up 8 bases; unmatched junction bases: 9. Per germline, CDR1 SGHRS and CDR2 YFSETQ. CDR3 DNA sequence: TGCGCCAGCAGCTTGGCCTCGGGACAGGTGTTCGAAAAACTGTTTTTT. This encodes CASSLASGQVFEKLFF.

V usage is TRBV21-1 and J usage is TRBJ1-2; the tabulated D call, TRBD1, remains unverified against the DNA. TRBV21-1 is a pseudogene locus. This CDR3 contains 16 residues. The DNA of the CDR3 is TGTGCCAGCAGTTTCGACCGGGACAAACTTAACTATGGCTACACCTTC. Translation: CASSFDRDKLNYGYTF.

The chain couples TRBV2 to TRBJ2-7, with D possibly called TRBD1 or TRBD2 (5 bases each). This CDR3 is 16 amino acids long. CDR1 SNHLY and CDR2 FYNNEI come from the germline V gene. Trimming stripped 4 bases from V and 1 base from J, with 17 bases between. The CDR3 reads CASSGRGSWGSYEQYF. The CDR3 DNA sequence: TGTGCCAGCAGTGGCAGAGGGTCGTGGGGGTCCTACGAGCAGTACTTC. The variable domain in full, with the rest retrieved from reference TRBV2 and TRBJ2-7, is EPEVTQTPSHQVTQMGQEVILRCVPISNHLYFYWYRQILGQKVEFLVSFYNNEISEKSEIFDDQFSVERPDGSNFTLKIRSTKLEDSAMYFCASSGRGSWGSYEQYFGPGTRLTVT.

The V gene is TRBV5-1, the J gene TRBJ2-2, with 7 bases fitting TRBD2. CDR3 length equals 18 residues. Germline V gives CDR1 SGHRS, CDR2 YFSETQ. V was clipped by 4 bases and J by 5 bases; unmatched bases: 17. The chain's CDR3 is CASSPTLWERGLTGELFF. The CDR3 coding sequence is TGCGCCAGCAGCCCGACCCTGTGGGAGCGGGGACTAACCGGGGAGCTGTTTTTT.